A single sample gave rise to the 20 T cell receptor beta chains below, sequenced in a study of spatial heterogeneity in lung cancer. This sample's time point: sample taken at primary tumor resection. Each CDR3 protein gets one entry after TCRdb re-called the 5' RACE reads with MiXCR. Among about 42,000 distinct CDR3 sequences listed, approximately 6.3% were seen once. The sequenced sample was PBMCs, obtained at surgery. All receptors derive from a female donor with early-stage non-small cell lung cancer.

This clonotype was recorded at least ten times. The V gene is TRBV20-1, the J gene TRBJ1-3; a weak D match, TRBD1 (5 bases). The CDR3 runs 17 residues. Germline V CDR1 and CDR2: DFQATT, SNEGSKA (reference sequence). Trimming took off 2 bases at V and 0 bases at J, with 17 bases between the two ends. For the CDR3, the DNA is TGCAGTGCTAGAAAGGGACGCCGAAATAGCTCTGGAAACACCATATATTTT. As protein: CSARKGRRNSSGNTIYF.

This clonotype was recorded at least ten times. The rearrangement joins TRBV5-6 to TRBJ2-2; no firm D call. V lost 4 bases, J lost 7 bases, and 17 bases lay in between. The CDR3 contains 15 residues. The germline V gene encodes CDR1 SGHDT and CDR2 YYEEEE. The CDR3 region is CASSVRAVEDGELFF. DNA of the CDR3: TGTGCCAGCAGCGTCCGGGCTGTCGAGGACGGGGAGCTGTTTTTT.

This clonotype was seen repeatedly, ten times or more. The rearrangement joins TRBV10-3 to TRBJ1-2; 9 nucleotides line up with TRBD1. The CDR3 is made up of 14 amino acids. Germline V lookup: CDR1 ENHRY, CDR2 SYGVKD. Trimming removed 5 bases from V and 8 bases from J; junction bases left unmatched: 9. The CDR3 nucleotides read TGTGCCATCAGTCCTCGGGACAGGGATGTAGGCTACACCTTC. It encodes CAISPRDRDVGYTF.

The sample holds many counts of this clonotype. CDR3: CASSDGRRSGNTIYF. The CDR3 DNA is TGTGCCAGCAGCGACGGTCGCCGCTCTGGAAACACCATATATTTT. The V and J genes are TRBV6-2 or TRBV6-3 and TRBJ1-3, with D hard to call. V was shortened by 6 bases and J by 0 bases, with 12 bases between the two germline ends. Germline V gene data show CDR1 as MNHEY and CDR2 as SVGEGT. This CDR3 is 15 amino acids long.

The table lists this clonotype with many counts. V gene TRBV29-1 combines with J gene TRBJ1-2, with 10 bases identical to TRBD1. CDR3 length equals 16 residues. V shed 4 bases and J 1 base; nucleotides not matched to a gene: 9. In germline, CDR1 is SQVTM, CDR2 ANQGSEA. CDR3 in amino acids: CSVAGTGEGGNYGYTF. CDR3 bases: TGCAGCGTTGCCGGGACAGGGGAAGGTGGTAACTATGGCTACACCTTC.

At least ten counts were recorded for this clonotype. This chain links TRBV7-9 with TRBJ2-6, with 9 bases fitting TRBD1. The CDR3 extends over 15 amino acids. From germline, CDR1 is SEHNR and CDR2 FQNEAQ (reference sequence). With V trimmed by 5 bases and J by 3 bases, 2 bases remained unmatched. The CDR3 loop reads CASSDRGFGANVLTF. CDR3 nucleotides: TGTGCCAGCAGCGACAGGGGGTTTGGGGCCAACGTCCTGACTTTC.

The V gene is TRBV14, the J gene TRBJ2-1; 9 bases agree with TRBD2. The CDR3 loop spans 20 amino acids. Germline-derived CDR1 and CDR2 are SGHDN and FVKESK. With V trimmed by 0 bases and J by 7 bases, 19 bases remained unmatched. For the CDR3, the DNA is TGTGCCAGCAGCCAAGAAAATGTGTGGGCTAGCGGGGAGTCTCGGAATGAGCAGTTCTTC. Translating it yields CASSQENVWASGESRNEQFF.

This clonotype was seen a few times. The chain couples TRBV6-6 to TRBJ2-3; 9 bases fit TRBD2. Germline lookup yields CDR1 MNHNY and CDR2 SVGAGI (reference sequence). The V gene end was trimmed by 6 bases and the J gene end by 2 bases; junction bases not matched to a gene: 6. The CDR3 runs to 15 residues. CDR3 sequence: CASRPLAGPTDTQYF. For the CDR3, the DNA is TGTGCCAGCAGGCCACTAGCGGGCCCCACAGATACGCAGTATTTT.

This clonotype was recorded at least ten times. This chain uses TRBV12-3 or TRBV12-4 with TRBJ2-2; 8 bases are shared with TRBD2. Losses at the gene ends were 6 bases for V and 2 bases for J; bases not matched to a gene: 5. The CDR3 has 15 amino acids. The CDR3 bases are TGTGCCAGCAGGGCCAGCGGGGGCAACACCGGGGAGCTGTTTTTT. Translation gives CASRASGGNTGELFF.

The chain joins TRBV28 to TRBJ2-7, with 8 bases aligning to TRBD2. Germline CDR1 MDHEN, CDR2 SYDVKM. The junction had 10 bases not matched to a gene; V was cut back by 6 bases and J by 3 bases. The CDR3 consists of 15 residues. The CDR3 sequence is CASSPPGGAGYEQYF. CDR3 DNA: TGTGCCAGCAGCCCCCCGGGAGGGGCAGGCTACGAGCAGTACTTC. The whole variable domain, remainder taken from reference TRBV28 and TRBJ2-7, is DVKVTQSSRYLVKRTGEKVFLECVQDMDHENMFWYRQDPGLGLRLIYFSYDVKMKEKGDIPEGYSVSREKKERFSLILESASTNQTSMYLCASSPPGGAGYEQYFGPGTRLTVT.

This clonotype showed up just a few times. V gene TRBV29-1 combines with J gene TRBJ2-1; 10 bases are shared with TRBD2. The V segment lost 7 bases and the J segment 0 bases; nucleotides outside the gene matches: 9. This CDR3 region has 16 residues. The V gene's germline CDR1 is SQVTM and CDR2 ANQGSEA. The CDR3 bases are TGCAGCGCCTCCGATAGCGGGGGGAGCTCCTACAATGAGCAGTTCTTC. Translation: CSASDSGGSSYNEQFF.

This clonotype was picked up a small number of times. The chain carries TRBV12-3 or TRBV12-4 and TRBJ1-2; D is undetermined. The CDR3 totals 15 residues. The V gene lost 2 bases and the J gene lost 3 bases, with 13 bases spanning the gap. CDR3 DNA: TGTGCCAGCAGTTTATGGTCCCAGGCTGACTATGGCTACACCTTC. Translation gives CASSLWSQADYGYTF.

This clonotype has a handful of counts. The CDR3 region has the DNA TGTGCCAGCAGTGAAAGGGATGGCTACACCTTC. Residues: CASSERDGYTF. The V call is TRBV6-1, the J call TRBJ1-2, with D uncertain. CDR3 length equals 11 residues. Germline values: CDR1 MNHNS, CDR2 SASEGT. The V gene lost 2 bases and the J gene lost 6 bases, with 4 bases spanning the gap.

This clonotype was recorded many times. The chain recombines TRBV6-5 with TRBJ2-1; D is unclear. Germline CDR1 and CDR2: MNHEY and SVGAGI. CDR3 length equals 14 residues. Trimming removed 5 bases at V and 2 bases at J, with 10 bases between. Here the CDR3 DNA reads TGTGCCAGCAGTGCCCGCCCGACCTACAATGAGCAGTTCTTC. It codes for CASSARPTYNEQFF.

This clonotype was seen repeatedly, ten times or more. The chain employs TRBV29-1 and TRBJ1-1; a possible D gene is TRBD1 (5 bases). With 6 bases removed from V and 3 bases from J, the gap between germline ends came to 23 bases. The CDR3 totals 16 residues. Looked up from germline, CDR1 is SQVTM and CDR2 is ANQGSEA. The CDR3 sequence is CSVFQGGGGGYTEAFF. CDR3 sequence (DNA): TGCAGCGTCTTTCAGGGTGGTGGTGGTGGGTACACTGAAGCTTTCTTT.

This clonotype was counted many times. The chain employs TRBV29-1 and TRBJ2-1; 7 bases fit TRBD2. The V gene end was trimmed by 4 bases and the J gene end by 4 bases; junction bases not matched to a gene: 7. CDR3 size: 14 residues. CDR1 is SQVTM, CDR2 ANQGSEA, per germline. CDR3 nucleotide sequence: TGCAGCGTTGTCTGGCGGGGGAGATACAATGAGCAGTTCTTC. Protein sequence: CSVVWRGRYNEQFF.

The chain is built from TRBV20-1 and TRBJ2-3; weak D call: TRBD2 (6 bases). Germline CDR1 and CDR2: DFQATT and SNEGSKA (reference sequence). V was trimmed by 6 bases and J by 6 bases, leaving 19 bases between them. CDR3 length: 14 residues. CDR3 residues: CSALLTRGKDTQYF. The CDR3 region has the DNA TGCAGTGCACTTCTGACCCGGGGGAAGGATACGCAGTATTTT.

This clonotype has ten or more counts. The J gene is TRBJ1-4, the V gene TRBV10-3; D remains ambiguous. Trimming took 4 bases from V and 5 from J, leaving 8 bases between them. This CDR3 is 13 amino acids long. Germline V gives CDR1 ENHRY, CDR2 SYGVKD. The CDR3 DNA is TGTGCCATCAGTGGAAAGGTGAATGAAAAACTGTTTTTT. Protein product: CAISGKVNEKLFF.

This clonotype has more than one count but fewer than ten. The chain couples TRBV12-3 or TRBV12-4 to TRBJ1-3; the match to TRBD1 covers 9 bases. Unmatched junction bases numbered 5, after V lost 3 bases and J lost 11 bases. The CDR3 has 13 amino acids. DNA for the CDR3: TGTGCCAGCAGTTTTCTAGGGACAGGGTCCATATATTTT. It is translated as CASSFLGTGSIYF.

V is TRBV25-1 and J is TRBJ2-7; D remains unclear. The CDR3 contains 12 residues. Trimming took 2 bases from V and 6 from J, leaving 8 bases between them. From germline, CDR1 is MGHDK and CDR2 SYGVNS. CDR3 nucleotide sequence: TGTGCCAGCAGTGAAGATCTCCCCGAGCAGTACTTC. Encoded protein: CASSEDLPEQYF.